This T cell receptor (beta chain) was sequenced in a study of T-cell reconstitution after alpha-beta-depleted transplantation in children. Study conclusions and caveats: Surviving recipient cells, namely T cells and thymic progenitors, were the source of high day-60 TCRbeta diversity in some patients. Reported findings indicate that, about two months after transplant, alpha-beta T cells came from several hundred expanded clones, which were derived from non-depleted graft cells. Hyperexpanded clones declined; after one year, newly produced T cells mostly supplied diversity.

This clonotype was seen only a few times. As yet, its antigen is unknown. CDR3 length: 14 amino acids. Germline CDR1 and CDR2: MNHEY and SMNVEV (reference sequence). V dropped 10 bases and J dropped 0 bases, with 14 bases sitting between them. The TCRbeta library was prepared with unique molecular identifiers. TCRdb analysed the PCR reads with MiXCR anew, one entry per CDR3 protein. The table has around 440,000 distinct CDR3 sequences, roughly 16% seen once. The input for sequencing was PBMCs, mostly from graft donor cells, taken 360 days after TCRalphabeta/CD19-depleted stem cell transplant. This TCR was sampled from a boy younger than two who had a stem cell transplant for Wiskott-Aldrich syndrome, so the T cells may come from the graft donor. The V gene is TRBV27, the J gene TRBJ2-3; D perhaps matches TRBD2 (5 bases). The CDR3 loop is CATRAPGSTDTQYF. The CDR3, as DNA: TGTGCCACCCGAGCCCCGGGGAGCACAGATACGCAGTATTTT.